This is a list of T cell receptor beta chains from one sample in a study of blood T cell repertoires in COVID-19. This table comes from immunoSEQ multiplex PCR, and its TCRdb copy is limited to in-frame clones, with some not included. The data hold 150,000 to 200,000 clones, with 82% observed a single time. Specimen: PBMCs or T cells enriched from blood (not recorded which). All receptors derive from a woman in her sixties or seventies with acute COVID-19. Both conserved end residues are part of each CDR3. A D gene is named only where the DNA matches it firmly. Clone sizes are given selectively: once, few, many, or a class where the clone is expanded.

few	TRBJ2-1	-	TRBV2	TGTGCCGGAGCGGGAGAGGGGGCGGGCGAGCAGTTCTTC	CAGAGEGAGEQFF
-	TRBJ1-3	-	TRBV29-1	TGCAGCGTGGGGGAGGGCTCTGGAAACACCATATATTTT	CSVGEGSGNTIYF
-	TRBJ2-7	TRBD1	TRBV6-2/TRBV6-3	TGTGCCAGCAGTTACCCCTCCTTCCGGGACAGGTCCTACGAGCAGTACTTC	CASSYPSFRDRSYEQYF
-	TRBJ1-4	TRBD1	TRBV3-1/TRBV3-2	TGTGCCAGCAGCCTCCAGACAGGGAAAAAACTGTTTTTT	CASSLQTGKKLFF
few	TRBJ1-5	TRBD1	TRBV7-2	TGTGCCAGCAGCTCCGACAGGGGACGGGTTCGGGGCAATCAGCCCCAGCATTTT	CASSSDRGRVRGNQPQHF
-	TRBJ2-5	-	TRBV2	TGTGCCACCAACAGATACGTCCAAGAGACCCAGTACTTC	CATNRYVQETQYF
-	TRBJ2-7	-	TRBV30	TGTGCCTGGAGTGTCCAACAGTACAACGAGCAGTACTTC	CAWSVQQYNEQYF
-	TRBJ1-1	-	TRBV7-8	TGTGCCAGCAGCTTAGATGGAGGGACTGAAGCTTTCTTT	CASSLDGGTEAFF
-	TRBJ2-1	-	TRBV5-1	TGCGCCAGCAGCTCCACCGGGACAAATGAGCAGTTCTTC	CASSSTGTNEQFF
-	TRBJ1-5	-	TRBV7-2	TGTGCCAGCAGCTTACGCAGGGGTAGCAATCAGCCCCAGCATTTT	CASSLRRGSNQPQHF
-	TRBJ1-2	-	TRBV3-1/TRBV3-2	TGTGCCAGCAGCCCCACCCCCAGGGTGAACTATGGCTACACCTTC	CASSPTPRVNYGYTF
-	TRBJ2-1	TRBD1	TRBV28	TGTGCCAGCAGTCAAGACAGGGGGCAGCAGTTCTTC	CASSQDRGQQFF
-	TRBJ1-4	TRBD1	TRBV5-1	TGCGCCAGCAGCTTGATTGGCACGGGACAGGTGAATGAAAAACTGTTTTTT	CASSLIGTGQVNEKLFF
-	TRBJ1-1	-	TRBV7-9	TGTGCCAGCAGCTATACCGGGACATCGAACACTGAAGCTTTCTTT	CASSYTGTSNTEAFF
-	TRBJ2-5	-	TRBV5-4	TGTGCCAGCTCTCTCCCCCAAGAGACCCAGTACTTC	CASSLPQETQYF
-	TRBJ2-1	TRBD1	TRBV24-1	TGTGCCACCAGTGAACGACAGGGTTTTGGCTACAATGAGCAGTTCTTC	CATSERQGFGYNEQFF
-	TRBJ2-4	-	TRBV27	TGTGCCAGCAGTACAGGGTTGGGGCCCCTACTAGCCAAAAACATTCAGTACTTC	CASSTGLGPLLAKNIQYF
-	TRBJ2-1	TRBD2	TRBV4-3	TGCGCCAGCAGCCAAGGGGTTTCGGCGGGAGGGTATAACAATGAGCAGTTCTTC	CASSQGVSAGGYNNEQFF
once	TRBJ2-5	TRBD1	TRBV4-3	TGCGCCAGCAGCCAAGATCTTTCGGGACAGGGATTCGGGGAGACCCAGTACTTC	CASSQDLSGQGFGETQYF
-	TRBJ2-3	TRBD1	TRBV7-8	TGTGCCAGCAGCTTCAACCTCCCGGGACAGGGGGGAGATACGCAGTATTTT	CASSFNLPGQGGDTQYF
few	TRBJ2-1	TRBD1	TRBV9	TGTGCCAGCAGCCGTACCCCCCCATCCGGGACAGGGGGCTACAATGAGCAGTTCTTC	CASSRTPPSGTGGYNEQFF
few	TRBJ2-3	-	TRBV5-1	TGCGCCAGCAGCTGGGGGACTGACTTGGGCGATACGCAGTATTTT	CASSWGTDLGDTQYF
-	TRBJ2-3	-	TRBV27	TGTGCCAGCAGTTTAGCGGGGAATGCTTGGGTAGGTACGCAGTATTTT	CASSLAGNAWVGTQYF
-	TRBJ1-6	TRBD1	TRBV7-6	TGTGCCAGCAGCCAGCGTGGTACAGGGGAAAATTCACCCCTCCACTTT	CASSQRGTGENSPLHF
few	TRBJ2-5	TRBD2	TRBV11-2	TGTGCCAGCAGCTCAAAAGCGGGAGGAGTAGAGACCCAGTACTTC	CASSSKAGGVETQYF
-	TRBJ1-2	-	TRBV21-1	TGTGCCAGCAGCTGTGTGGGGGGGTCTGGCTACACCTTC	CASSCVGGSGYTF
-	TRBJ1-4	-	TRBV9	TGTGCCAGCAGCGTAGAACAGGATAATGAAAAACTGTTTTTT	CASSVEQDNEKLFF
few	TRBJ1-4	-	TRBV7-9	TGTGCCAGCAGATCTAAAAAGGGGGAAAAACTGTTTTTT	CASRSKKGEKLFF
-	TRBJ1-1	-	TRBV2	TGTGCCAGCAGTGAACAGGTAGAAGCTTTCTTT	CASSEQVEAFF
-	TRBJ1-4	-	TRBV4-3	TGCGCCAGCAGCCAAGCTCGGGAGGGTGAAAAACTGTTTTTT	CASSQAREGEKLFF
once	TRBJ1-1	TRBD1	TRBV9	TGTGCCAGCAGCCCCCGGGACAGGAACACTGAAGCTTTCTTT	CASSPRDRNTEAFF
-	TRBJ2-1	-	TRBV7-2	TGTGCCAGCAACGCCGCCGGGGATGAGCAGTTCTTC	CASNAAGDEQFF
once	TRBJ1-1	-	TRBV18	TGTGCCAGCTTACTATCCTTAAACGGGGATGATGAAGCTTTCTTT	CASLLSLNGDDEAFF
-	TRBJ2-2	TRBD2	TRBV6-1	TGTGCCAGCAGTGGGAGACTAGCGGGTGACACCGGGGAGCTGTTTTTT	CASSGRLAGDTGELFF
-	TRBJ1-2	TRBD1	TRBV28	TGTGCCAGCAGCATCACAGGGGGCAGGAGCTATGGCTACACCTTC	CASSITGGRSYGYTF
-	TRBJ2-2	-	TRBV24-1	TGTGCCACCAGTGGCTGGGGGGGGCCGAACACCGGGGAGCTGTTTTTT	CATSGWGGPNTGELFF
-	TRBJ2-7	TRBD2	TRBV19	TGTGCCAGTAGTATCCTCCATAGCGGGAGGGCCCCCTACGAGCAGTACTTC	CASSILHSGRAPYEQYF
-	TRBJ2-7	-	TRBV3-1/TRBV3-2	TGTGCCAGCAGCCTTAACTACGAGCAGTACTTC	CASSLNYEQYF
-	TRBJ1-1	TRBD1	TRBV5-1	TGCGCCAGCAGCTTGAGTGGGGACAGGACGAACACTGAAGCTTTCTTT	CASSLSGDRTNTEAFF
once	TRBJ1-3	TRBD1	TRBV5-4	TGTGCCAGCAGCCCGGGACAGGGGGCGGGAGGAAACACCATATATTTT	CASSPGQGAGGNTIYF
-	TRBJ2-3	TRBD2	TRBV28	TGTGCCACCAGGCGGGCGGGAGCCACAGATACGCAGTATTTT	CATRRAGATDTQYF
-	TRBJ2-1	TRBD1	TRBV7-2	TGTGCCAGCAGTTCACAGGGGGCATCCGGCAATGAGCAGTTCTTC	CASSSQGASGNEQFF
-	TRBJ1-5	-	TRBV18	TGTGCCAGCTCACCCCCCCAGGCAGGGGCCTTCAATCAGCCCCAGCATTTT	CASSPPQAGAFNQPQHF
-	TRBJ1-5	-	TRBV7-2	TGTGCCAGCAGCTTAAGAGGACAGAGCAATCAGCCCCAGCATTTT	CASSLRGQSNQPQHF
-	TRBJ1-1	TRBD1	TRBV19	TGTGCCAGTAGCCAGCTACAGGGGATCACTGAAGCTTTCTTT	CASSQLQGITEAFF
once	TRBJ1-4	TRBD1	TRBV6-6	TGTGCCAGCAGCGACAGGGGGAGAGAAAAACTGTTTTTT	CASSDRGREKLFF
-	TRBJ2-2	-	TRBV21-1	TGTGCCAGCAGCAAACACCGTCTAGCGGGAGCCGGGGAGCTGTTTTTT	CASSKHRLAGAGELFF
-	TRBJ2-5	TRBD2	TRBV30	TGTGCCTGGAGTGATTGGGCGGGAGGGAGTCCTGAGACCCAGTACTTC	CAWSDWAGGSPETQYF
-	TRBJ2-3	TRBD1	TRBV3-1/TRBV3-2	TGTGCCAGCAGCTCGACAGGGGGTGACACAGATACGCAGTATTTT	CASSSTGGDTDTQYF
-	TRBJ1-1	-	TRBV29-1	TGCAGCGCCATGAACACTGAAGCTTTCTTT	CSAMNTEAFF
-	TRBJ1-2	-	TRBV19	TGTGCCAGTAGCAGGGTCGAAAACTATGGCTACACCTTC	CASSRVENYGYTF
-	TRBJ1-6	TRBD1	TRBV13	TGTGCCAGCAGCTTACGGACAGGCTATAATTCACCCCTCCACTTT	CASSLRTGYNSPLHF
-	TRBJ1-3	-	TRBV2	TGTGCCAGCAGTGAAAGGGGCACCATATATTTT	CASSERGTIYF
-	TRBJ2-3	TRBD2	TRBV10-3	TGTGCCATAGGGACTAGCGGCACAGATACGCAGTATTTT	CAIGTSGTDTQYF